Shown below are 32 T cell receptor beta chains from a single sample sequenced in a study of blood T cell repertoires in COVID-19. Data came from immunoSEQ multiplex PCR; TCRdb stores just in-frame clones and leaves some out. The data contain fewer than 400,000 clones, roughly 89% of them singletons. Source material: PBMCs or T cells enriched from blood (not recorded which). Receptor source: a woman between 18 and 29 years old who had recovered from COVID-19.

This clone was counted once. The rearrangement joins TRBV25-1 to TRBJ1-2, with TRBD1 matching 7 bases. V lost 2 bases and J lost 5; bases outside the gene matches: 8. Germline CDR1 reads MGHDK; CDR2 reads SYGVNS. CDR3 length: 15 amino acids. DNA for the CDR3: TGTGCCAGCAGTGAAATGGACAGGTTAGATTATGGCTACACCTTC. Translating gives CASSEMDRLDYGYTF.

The chain uses TRBV4-1 and TRBJ1-2; 7 bases align to TRBD1. V trimming: 7 bases; J trimming: 4 bases; junction bases outside the gene matches: 12. The CDR3 runs to 15 residues. Germline CDR1 and CDR2: MGHRA and YSYEKL. The CDR3 sequence is CASTATGTVRYGYTF. The CDR3 region has the DNA TGCGCCAGCACCGCGACCGGGACAGTACGCTATGGCTACACCTTC.

This clone was observed a few times. The chain links TRBV2 to TRBJ2-2; weak D call: TRBD2 (5 bases). The germline V and J ends were trimmed by 6 bases and 4 bases, with 18 bases remaining between them. Germline V gives CDR1 SNHLY, CDR2 FYNNEI. There are 16 residues in the CDR3. The CDR3 bases are TGTGCCAGCAGGCGCGGGTCGCAGATAAGCACCGGGGAGCTGTTTTTT. Translation gives CASRRGSQISTGELFF.

The CDR3: CASSQGIRLAGEIADTQYF. CDR3 DNA sequence: TGTGCCAGCAGCCAAGGGATTCGACTAGCGGGAGAAATCGCAGATACGCAGTATTTT. J is TRBJ2-3 and V is TRBV4-2; 12 bases are a match to TRBD2. J gave up 4 bases and V 1 base, and 12 bases lay outside the gene matches. This CDR3 is built from 19 residues. Germline values: CDR1 LGHNA, CDR2 YNFKEQ.

The CDR3 DNA sequence: TGTGCCAGCAGCTTAGTGGTGGGGGGGAACACTGAAGCTTTCTTT. Protein product: CASSLVVGGNTEAFF. V and J are TRBV7-7 and TRBJ1-1; D might be TRBD1 (5 bases). The length of the CDR3 is 15 residues. Trimming pared 1 base from V and 1 base from J, leaving 10 bases between. Germline CDR1 SSHAT, CDR2 FNYEAQ (reference sequence).

J is TRBJ1-1 and V is TRBV7-9, with D possibly TRBD1 on 5 matching bases. The CDR3 is 15 amino acids. The V gene's germline CDR1 is SEHNR and CDR2 FQNEAQ (reference sequence). V was trimmed by 0 bases and J by 4 bases, leaving 12 bases between them. CDR3 amino acids: CASSLAGEGITEAFF. Written as DNA, the CDR3 is TGTGCCAGCAGCTTAGCGGGGGAGGGAATCACTGAAGCTTTCTTT.

The chain has TRBV7-9 and TRBJ1-4, with D perhaps TRBD1 (6 bases). Per germline, CDR1 SEHNR and CDR2 FQNEAQ (reference sequence). V was clipped by 6 bases and J by 6 bases, with 11 bases between them. CDR3 length equals 13 residues. CDR3 nucleotides: TGTGCCAGCAGGGGCGGGGGCCATGAAAAACTGTTTTTT. The encoded protein is CASRGGGHEKLFF.

The chain joins TRBV20-1 to TRBJ2-7; 8 positions agree with TRBD2. The germline V gene has CDR1 DFQATT and CDR2 SNEGSKA (reference sequence). The CDR3 sequence is 14 residues long. V gave up 3 bases and J gave up 5 bases; unmatched junction bases: 9. The CDR3 region is CSASAAGGPHEQYF. The CDR3 nucleotides read TGCAGTGCTAGTGCGGCGGGAGGACCCCACGAGCAGTACTTC.

The chain employs TRBV19 and TRBJ1-6; TRBD1 matches 7 bases. Unmatched junction bases numbered 5, after V lost 5 bases and J lost 4 bases. CDR1 is LNHDA and CDR2 is SQIVND in the germline V gene (reference sequence). The CDR3 totals 15 residues. The CDR3 bases are TGTGCCAGTAGTCACACGACAGGGTATAATTCACCCCTCCACTTT. As protein: CASSHTTGYNSPLHF.

V and J are TRBV7-2 and TRBJ2-7, with TRBD2 matching over 7 bases. This CDR3 contains 13 residues. V gave up 6 bases and J gave up 0 bases; unmatched junction bases: 2. Germline CDR1 is SGHTA and CDR2 is FQGNSA. The CDR3 region has the DNA TGTGCCAGCAGTCTAGCGGCCTCCTACGAGCAGTACTTC. Protein sequence: CASSLAASYEQYF.

The chain has TRBV2 and TRBJ1-2, with D tentatively TRBD1 (5 bases). Trimming left V 5 bases short and J 4 bases short, with 11 bases between. From germline, CDR1 is SNHLY and CDR2 FYNNEI. The CDR3 contains 13 residues. CDR3 residues: CASSPDTSYGYTF. CDR3 nucleotide sequence: TGTGCCAGCAGTCCGGACACCTCCTATGGCTACACCTTC.

The chain has TRBV27 and TRBJ1-5; D not resolved. The CDR3 spans 13 residues. Germline V gene lookup returns CDR1 MNHEY and CDR2 SMNVEV (reference sequence). V dropped 4 bases and J dropped 3 bases, with 7 bases sitting between them. This CDR3 is CASSWRVNQPQHF. CDR3 bases: TGTGCCAGCAGTTGGAGGGTCAATCAGCCCCAGCATTTT.

V and J are TRBV7-9 and TRBJ2-1, with 7 bases that match TRBD2. The CDR3 sequence is 17 residues long. The V and J ends lost 3 bases and 2 bases, in that order; junction bases with no gene match: 10. Germline CDR1 SEHNR, CDR2 FQNEAQ (reference sequence). This CDR3 reads CASSFFSGAGTYNEQFF. DNA for the CDR3: TGTGCCAGCAGCTTTTTCTCTGGAGCGGGGACCTACAATGAGCAGTTCTTC.

This chain uses TRBV24-1 with TRBJ1-1; no definite D call. Germline CDR1 reads KGHDR; CDR2 reads SFDVKD. The CDR3 contains 13 residues. V was pared by 4 bases and J by 5 bases, with 10 bases between. The CDR3: CATSDPLTTEAFF. The CDR3 DNA reads TGTGCCACCAGTGACCCTTTGACAACTGAAGCTTTCTTT.

The genes are TRBV28 and TRBJ1-5; perhaps TRBD1 as D (6 bases). The CDR3 consists of 16 residues. In germline, CDR1 is MDHEN, CDR2 SYDVKM. Deletions cut 2 bases from V and 6 bases from J, with 17 bases between. CDR3: CASSLDLTGLGQPQHF. The DNA for the CDR3 is TGTGCCAGCAGTTTAGACCTAACAGGGCTGGGTCAGCCCCAGCATTTT.

V is TRBV4-1 and J is TRBJ2-3; 10 bases are a match to TRBD2. The CDR3 consists of 18 residues. The junction had 9 bases not matched to a gene; V was cut back by 1 base and J by 2 bases. The germline V gene has CDR1 MGHRA and CDR2 YSYEKL. CDR3 in DNA: TGCGCCAGCAGCCAAGGGGAGGCTAGCGGGGGACCCACAGATACGCAGTATTTT. It codes for CASSQGEASGGPTDTQYF.

The V call is TRBV28, the J call TRBJ1-4, with 7 nucleotides matching TRBD1. CDR3 length equals 16 residues. CDR1 is MDHEN and CDR2 is SYDVKM in the germline V gene. Trimming removed 5 bases from V and 8 bases from J; junction bases left unmatched: 14. CDR3 sequence (DNA): TGTGCCAGCAGTCCCGCGAATTCCGGGACAGCAGAAAAACTGTTTTTT. Its translation: CASSPANSGTAEKLFF.

The chain combines TRBV6-5 with TRBJ2-1; TRBD2 is a possible D gene (5 bases). The CDR3 runs 15 residues. Per germline, CDR1 MNHEY and CDR2 SVGAGI. With 4 bases removed from V and 5 bases from J, the gap between germline ends came to 15 bases. Written as DNA, the CDR3 is TGTGCCAGCAGTTCGCCGCGGGCGGGTAACAATGAGCAGTTCTTC. This sequence encodes CASSSPRAGNNEQFF.

The rearrangement joins TRBV6-4 to TRBJ2-3; TRBD1 might be the D (5 bases). CDR1 and CDR2 (germline): MRHNA, SNTAGT. The V and J ends lost 2 bases and 0 bases respectively, with 12 bases between them. The CDR3 spans 16 residues. CDR3: CASSDTGPSSTDTQYF. The DNA for the CDR3 is TGTGCCAGCAGTGACACAGGACCGTCTAGCACAGATACGCAGTATTTT.

In its sample, this clone was seen a few times. The chain recombines TRBV10-3 with TRBJ2-7; 7 nucleotides match TRBD1. The CDR3 runs to 14 residues. V was clipped by 4 bases and J by 2 bases; unmatched bases: 5. Germline V gene data show CDR1 as ENHRY and CDR2 as SYGVKD. The CDR3 DNA reads as TGTGCCATCAGTGGCGTGGGACAGACCTACGAGCAGTACTTC. Translating it yields CAISGVGQTYEQYF.

The chain has TRBV6-2 or TRBV6-3 and TRBJ2-1, with 8 bases lining up with TRBD2. CDR3 length: 16 residues. Germline loops: CDR1 MNHEY, CDR2 SVGEGT. J lost 7 bases, V lost 0 bases, and 8 bases had no gene match. Written as DNA, the CDR3 is TGTGCCAGCAGTTACTCAGCCTCGGGAGGGCCTAATGAGCAGTTCTTC. It codes for CASSYSASGGPNEQFF.

The chain carries TRBV6-2 or TRBV6-3 and TRBJ2-7; D is undetermined. The CDR3 is 14 amino acids. Germline lookup yields CDR1 MNHEY and CDR2 SVGEGT. V shed 2 bases and J shed 0 bases, with 8 bases lying between them. The CDR3 DNA sequence: TGTGCCAGCAGTTACGAGATTATCTCCTACGAGCAGTACTTC. This codes for CASSYEIISYEQYF.

The J gene is TRBJ2-7, the V gene TRBV6-2 or TRBV6-3; 8 bases align to TRBD1. CDR3 size: 16 residues. V lost 0 bases to trimming and J lost 4 bases; unmatched junction nucleotides: 8. The germline V gene has CDR1 MNHEY and CDR2 SVGEGT. This chain's CDR3 is CASSYSVAGTGYEQYF. CDR3 nucleotide sequence: TGTGCCAGCAGTTACTCTGTTGCCGGGACAGGTTACGAGCAGTACTTC.

The gene calls are TRBV5-1 and TRBJ1-2; no reliable D call. The CDR3 has 16 amino acids. V lost 1 base, J lost 2 bases, and 15 bases lay in between. CDR1 and CDR2 (germline): SGHRS, YFSETQ. The CDR3 nucleotides read TGCGCCAGCAGCTTGTCCGGGTCTTTAACCAACTATGGCTACACCTTC. This gives the protein CASSLSGSLTNYGYTF. The whole variable domain, filled in from reference TRBV5-1 and TRBJ1-2, reads KAGVTQTPRYLIKTRGQQVTLSCSPISGHRSVSWYQQTPGQGLQFLFEYFSETQRNKGNFPGRFSGRQFSNSRSEMNVSTLELGDSALYLCASSLSGSLTNYGYTFGSGTRLTVV.

Worth noting for this clone: The sample carries other DNA sequences with the same CDR3. The J gene is TRBJ2-2, the V gene TRBV7-2; 10 bases are a match to TRBD2. Germline values: CDR1 SGHTA, CDR2 FQGNSA. Unmatched junction bases numbered 1, after V lost 1 base and J lost 2 bases. The CDR3 covers 16 residues. CDR3 bases: TGTGCCAGCAGCTTAGTAGCGGGGGGTAACACCGGGGAGCTGTTTTTT. Amino acid sequence: CASSLVAGGNTGELFF.

V gene TRBV9 combines with J gene TRBJ1-4, with D tentatively TRBD1 (5 bases). V dropped 3 bases and J dropped 7 bases, with 19 bases sitting between them. This CDR3 has 16 amino acids. Germline CDR1 reads SGDLS; CDR2 reads YYNGEE. This CDR3 is CASSDRLRGTFEKLFF. In nucleotides, the CDR3 is TGTGCCAGCAGCGATCGACTTAGAGGGACTTTTGAAAAACTGTTTTTT.

This chain connects TRBV28 to TRBJ2-6, with a possible D match to TRBD1 (5 bases). CDR3 length: 16 amino acids. V lost 3 bases and J 0 bases, leaving 9 bases between the germline ends. Germline CDR1 is MDHEN and CDR2 is SYDVKM. The CDR3 sequence is CASSLGHLSGANVLTF. The CDR3 DNA follows: TGTGCCAGCAGTTTGGGGCATCTCTCTGGGGCCAACGTCCTGACTTTC.

The chain recombines TRBV5-6 with TRBJ2-5; 8 positions match TRBD1. CDR3 size: 15 residues. Germline CDR1 reads SGHDT; CDR2 reads YYEEEE. V lost 1 base to trimming and J lost 5 bases; unmatched junction nucleotides: 7. DNA for the CDR3: TGTGCCAGCAGCTTGCAAGGACAGGGCTACGAGACCCAGTACTTC. Its translation: CASSLQGQGYETQYF.

On this clone: Germline is not matched at one junction end, which may reflect a read error. This rearrangement joins TRBV15 to TRBJ1-6; 7 bases agree with TRBD1. This CDR3 is 13 amino acids long. The germline gives CDR1 LNHNV, CDR2 YYDKDF (reference sequence). The CDR3 DNA reads TGTGCCACCAGCATTGGCGGGGAAGGGGGCAAATCCTTT. As protein: CATSIGGEGGKSF.

The rearrangement links TRBV21-1 to TRBJ2-1; the table's TRBD2 call for D was not verified on the DNA. TRBV21-1 is a pseudogene. The CDR3 runs 14 residues. The CDR3 DNA reads as TGTGCCAGCGAACAAGCGGGAGTAGGCGGTGAGCAGTTCTTC. It is translated as CASEQAGVGGEQFF.

The rearrangement uses TRBV27 and TRBJ2-2, with 7 positions matching TRBD1. Looked up from germline, CDR1 is MNHEY and CDR2 is SMNVEV (reference sequence). The CDR3 length is 15 residues. J gave up 7 bases and V 2 bases, and 7 bases lay outside the gene matches. CDR3 nucleotide sequence: TGTGCCAGCAGTTTAAGGTTCAGGGGGAACGGGGAGCTGTTTTTT. Its protein is CASSLRFRGNGELFF.

This clone was seen only once. The chain recombines TRBV7-2 with TRBJ1-2; the D is unclear. V was trimmed by 5 bases and J by 4 bases, leaving 17 bases between them. In germline, CDR1 is SGHTA, CDR2 FQGNSA. This CDR3 region has 15 residues. The CDR3 sequence is CASSGSTAGSYGYTF. CDR3 sequence (DNA): TGTGCCAGCAGCGGCTCGACGGCGGGAAGCTATGGCTACACCTTC.